The rows below give T cell receptor beta chains drawn from one sample of a study of shared clonotypes between healthy human individuals. Repertoires were generated with immunoSEQ multiplex PCR, while TCRdb's copy carries only in-frame clones and drops some. The sample consists of hundreds of thousands of clones, about 78% of them appearing once. The material sequenced was memory CD4+ T cells sorted from blood. These receptors were obtained from a woman in her twenties or thirties in good health. The CDR3 runs from the conserved cysteine through the conserved F or W. Each record gives: J gene, V gene, clone size, D gene, CDR3 DNA, CDR3 protein. A D gene is named only where the DNA matches it firmly. Expanded clones are given a class, and other clones once, few, many or no size at all.

j_gene: TRBJ2-1
v_gene: TRBV5-6
abundance: once
d_gene: NA
CDR3nt: TGTGCCAGCAGCTATGACAGGTTTAATGAGCAGTTCTTC
CDR3aa: CASSYDRFNEQFF

j_gene: TRBJ2-5
v_gene: TRBV29-1
abundance: NA
d_gene: TRBD1
CDR3nt: TGCAGCGTGAGGGACAGCCAAGAGACCCAGTACTTC
CDR3aa: CSVRDSQETQYF

j_gene: TRBJ2-7
v_gene: TRBV6-5
abundance: NA
d_gene: NA
CDR3nt: TGTGCCAGCAGGCCGGCCAGCTCCTACGAGCAGTACTTC
CDR3aa: CASRPASSYEQYF

j_gene: TRBJ2-1
v_gene: TRBV5-4
abundance: NA
d_gene: NA
CDR3nt: TGTGCCAGCAGCTTGCCTCGGAATGAGCAGTTCTTC
CDR3aa: CASSLPRNEQFF

j_gene: TRBJ2-1
v_gene: TRBV2
abundance: once
d_gene: NA
CDR3nt: TGTGCCAGCAGGGGGACTTCAAGGACCTACAATGAGCAGTTCTTC
CDR3aa: CASRGTSRTYNEQFF

j_gene: TRBJ1-5
v_gene: TRBV28
abundance: NA
d_gene: NA
CDR3nt: TGTGCCAGCAGCGTGCGGTATAGCAATCAGCCCCAGCATTTT
CDR3aa: CASSVRYSNQPQHF

j_gene: TRBJ1-1
v_gene: TRBV21-1
abundance: NA
d_gene: NA
CDR3nt: TGTGCCAGCAGCAAAGCGGACAATAAGAACACTGAAGCTTTCTTT
CDR3aa: CASSKADNKNTEAFF

j_gene: TRBJ2-5
v_gene: TRBV4-2
abundance: NA
d_gene: TRBD1
CDR3nt: TGTGCCAGCAGCCAAGCCCTTAGGGGGGACAGGACCCTCGCAGAGACCCAGTACTTC
CDR3aa: CASSQALRGDRTLAETQYF

j_gene: TRBJ1-2
v_gene: TRBV5-1
abundance: NA
d_gene: NA
CDR3nt: TGCGCCAGCAGCTTGGTGTACAGCTCCTCCTATGGCTACACCTTC
CDR3aa: CASSLVYSSSYGYTF

j_gene: TRBJ2-1
v_gene: TRBV18
abundance: many
d_gene: NA
CDR3nt: TGTGCCAGCTCACCTTTCAGTGAGCAGTTCTTC
CDR3aa: CASSPFSEQFF

j_gene: TRBJ2-5
v_gene: TRBV5-1
abundance: many
d_gene: NA
CDR3nt: TGCGCCAGCAGCATCGGACTGGAAAAAGAGACCCAGTACTTC
CDR3aa: CASSIGLEKETQYF

j_gene: TRBJ2-1
v_gene: TRBV5-1
abundance: NA
d_gene: TRBD2
CDR3nt: TGCGCCAGCAGCATGAGTAGCGGGGTGTACAATGAGCAGTTCTTC
CDR3aa: CASSMSSGVYNEQFF

j_gene: TRBJ2-5
v_gene: TRBV19
abundance: NA
d_gene: TRBD1
CDR3nt: TGTGCCAGTAGTCGGACAGGGGGATACCAAGAGACCCAGTACTTC
CDR3aa: CASSRTGGYQETQYF

j_gene: TRBJ2-6
v_gene: TRBV7-2
abundance: NA
d_gene: NA
CDR3nt: TGTGCCAGCAGCTCCCCGAGCTCTGGGGCCAACGTCCTGACTTTC
CDR3aa: CASSSPSSGANVLTF

j_gene: TRBJ2-1
v_gene: TRBV27
abundance: once
d_gene: TRBD2
CDR3nt: TGTGCCAGCAGTTTTGTGGCTAGCGGTAACAATGAGCAGTTCTTC
CDR3aa: CASSFVASGNNEQFF

j_gene: TRBJ2-7
v_gene: TRBV5-6
abundance: few
d_gene: NA
CDR3nt: TGTGCCAGCAGCTTCGGGACCAGCTGGGGAGAGCAGTACTTC
CDR3aa: CASSFGTSWGEQYF

j_gene: TRBJ1-1
v_gene: TRBV28
abundance: once
d_gene: NA
CDR3nt: TGTGCCGGGGGGGGTGTCACTGAAGCTTTCTTT
CDR3aa: CAGGGVTEAFF

j_gene: TRBJ2-3
v_gene: TRBV15
abundance: NA
d_gene: TRBD2
CDR3nt: TGTGCCACCAGCAGAGAAGTAGCGGGAGGGCCCAAAGATACGCAGTATTTT
CDR3aa: CATSREVAGGPKDTQYF

j_gene: TRBJ2-7
v_gene: TRBV7-6
abundance: NA
d_gene: NA
CDR3nt: TGTGCCAGCAGCTTAGTTGGACGGGGGGCCGCTAGCTCCTACGAGCAGTACTTC
CDR3aa: CASSLVGRGAASSYEQYF

j_gene: TRBJ2-4
v_gene: TRBV28
abundance: NA
d_gene: NA
CDR3nt: TGTGCCAGCAGTTTAACAGGGTCTACCAAAAACATTCAGTACTTC
CDR3aa: CASSLTGSTKNIQYF

j_gene: TRBJ2-6
v_gene: TRBV6-5
abundance: NA
d_gene: NA
CDR3nt: TGTGCCAGCAGGCCCACGACGTCTGGGGCCAACGTCCTGACTTTC
CDR3aa: CASRPTTSGANVLTF

j_gene: TRBJ2-6
v_gene: TRBV6-1
abundance: NA
d_gene: NA
CDR3nt: TGTGCCAGCAGTGAACGGGGCGGGTCTTCTGGGGCCAACGTCCTGACTTTC
CDR3aa: CASSERGGSSGANVLTF

j_gene: TRBJ2-7
v_gene: TRBV7-9
abundance: NA
d_gene: TRBD1
CDR3nt: TGTGCCAGCAGCTTAGTAGTCGCAGGGGGCAGCGAGCAGTACTTC
CDR3aa: CASSLVVAGGSEQYF

j_gene: TRBJ2-1
v_gene: TRBV14
abundance: many
d_gene: TRBD2
CDR3nt: TGTGCCAGCAGCCGAGGACTAGCGGGGGGGGAGAATAAGCAGTTCTTC
CDR3aa: CASSRGLAGGENKQFF

j_gene: TRBJ2-5
v_gene: TRBV7-6
abundance: few
d_gene: NA
CDR3nt: TGTGCCAGCAGCTTAGCGGGGGATCGCCCTCACTTC
CDR3aa: CASSLAGDRPHF

j_gene: TRBJ1-1
v_gene: TRBV7-9
abundance: NA
d_gene: NA
CDR3nt: TGTGCCAGCAGCCGGGGCAACACTGAAGCTTTCTTT
CDR3aa: CASSRGNTEAFF

j_gene: TRBJ2-3
v_gene: TRBV7-2
abundance: NA
d_gene: NA
CDR3nt: TGTGCCAGCAGCTACAGGGTTGCAGGAGATACGCAGTATTTT
CDR3aa: CASSYRVAGDTQYF

j_gene: TRBJ1-1
v_gene: TRBV9
abundance: NA
d_gene: TRBD1
CDR3nt: TGTGCCAGCAGCCCACAGGGGAAGAACACTGAAGCTTTCTTT
CDR3aa: CASSPQGKNTEAFF

j_gene: TRBJ1-3
v_gene: TRBV7-9
abundance: NA
d_gene: NA
CDR3nt: TGTGCCAGCAGCTTAAACCAGGCACTGAGCTCTGGAAACACCATATATTTT
CDR3aa: CASSLNQALSSGNTIYF

j_gene: TRBJ1-4
v_gene: TRBV15
abundance: once
d_gene: NA
CDR3nt: TGTGCCACCAGCAGAGCGGGGGGTAATGAAAAACTGTTTTTT
CDR3aa: CATSRAGGNEKLFF

j_gene: TRBJ1-1
v_gene: TRBV18
abundance: once
d_gene: NA
CDR3nt: TGTGCCAGCTCAGCGGAGGGCGGCACTGAAGCTTTCTTT
CDR3aa: CASSAEGGTEAFF

j_gene: TRBJ1-2
v_gene: TRBV27
abundance: NA
d_gene: NA
CDR3nt: TGTGCCAGCACCCCCCTGGCGGGGCAGAGAGCTAACTATGGCTACACCTTC
CDR3aa: CASTPLAGQRANYGYTF

j_gene: TRBJ2-2
v_gene: TRBV6-5
abundance: few
d_gene: NA
CDR3nt: TGTGCCAGCAGTTACTCCTTGCAGACGAACACCGGGGAGCTGTTTTTT
CDR3aa: CASSYSLQTNTGELFF

j_gene: TRBJ2-2
v_gene: TRBV19
abundance: NA
d_gene: NA
CDR3nt: TGTGCCAGTAGTCCCCTTGCCCTGGGCACCGGGGAGCTGTTTTTT
CDR3aa: CASSPLALGTGELFF

j_gene: TRBJ2-7
v_gene: TRBV19
abundance: NA
d_gene: NA
CDR3nt: TGTGCCAGTAAAATCGACGCGGGGACCGAATACGAGCAGTACTTC
CDR3aa: CASKIDAGTEYEQYF

j_gene: TRBJ2-3
v_gene: TRBV5-8
abundance: once
d_gene: NA
CDR3nt: TGTGCCAGCAGCTTTACGGATACGCAGTATTTT
CDR3aa: CASSFTDTQYF

j_gene: TRBJ2-5
v_gene: TRBV9
abundance: NA
d_gene: NA
CDR3nt: TGTGCCAGCAGCGCCCGCACGTCCACGGAGACCCAGTACTTC
CDR3aa: CASSARTSTETQYF

j_gene: TRBJ1-1
v_gene: TRBV19
abundance: NA
d_gene: NA
CDR3nt: TGTGCCACCCGACGTTTAGCGAACACTGAAGCTTTCTTT
CDR3aa: CATRRLANTEAFF

j_gene: TRBJ2-3
v_gene: TRBV5-1
abundance: few
d_gene: NA
CDR3nt: TGCGCCAGCAGCTCTACCCCCACAGACCAGGATACGCAGTATTTT
CDR3aa: CASSSTPTDQDTQYF

j_gene: TRBJ2-1
v_gene: TRBV18
abundance: NA
d_gene: TRBD1
CDR3nt: TGTGCCAGCTCCCCCCGGGACAGAACGCCCTTCCACAATAATGAGCAGTTCTTC
CDR3aa: CASSPRDRTPFHNNEQFF

j_gene: TRBJ2-1
v_gene: TRBV5-1
abundance: NA
d_gene: NA
CDR3nt: TGCGCCAGCAGCGGGACTTTCTACAATGAGCAGTTCTTC
CDR3aa: CASSGTFYNEQFF

j_gene: TRBJ2-1
v_gene: TRBV5-1
abundance: NA
d_gene: TRBD2
CDR3nt: TGCGCCAGCAGTTACGAGGGAGGGATCACCTACAATGAGCAGTTCTTC
CDR3aa: CASSYEGGITYNEQFF

j_gene: TRBJ2-6
v_gene: TRBV5-1
abundance: NA
d_gene: NA
CDR3nt: TGCGCCAGCAACTGGGGGTTCTCTGGGGCCAACGTCCTGACTTTC
CDR3aa: CASNWGFSGANVLTF

j_gene: TRBJ2-1
v_gene: TRBV7-6
abundance: NA
d_gene: TRBD2
CDR3nt: TGTGCCAGCAGCTTGGCGGGGGGGTACAATGAGCAGTTCTTC
CDR3aa: CASSLAGGYNEQFF

j_gene: TRBJ2-6
v_gene: TRBV10-3
abundance: NA
d_gene: NA
CDR3nt: TGTGCCATCAACGGGGCAGCTGGGGCCAACGTCCTGACTTTC
CDR3aa: CAINGAAGANVLTF

j_gene: TRBJ1-5
v_gene: TRBV6-4
abundance: NA
d_gene: NA
CDR3nt: TGTGCCAGCACCAGGACCGAACGCAATCAGCCCCAGCATTTT
CDR3aa: CASTRTERNQPQHF

j_gene: TRBJ2-1
v_gene: TRBV18
abundance: many
d_gene: TRBD1
CDR3nt: TGTGCCAGCTCACCAAGGGACAGGGGGTATAATGAGCAGTTCTTC
CDR3aa: CASSPRDRGYNEQFF

j_gene: TRBJ1-2
v_gene: TRBV30
abundance: NA
d_gene: NA
CDR3nt: TGTGCCTGGAGTGTAAATGGGGTCGCCGGCCACGGTGGCTATGGCTACACCTTC
CDR3aa: CAWSVNGVAGHGGYGYTF

j_gene: TRBJ2-7
v_gene: TRBV10-3
abundance: NA
d_gene: NA
CDR3nt: TGTGCCATCAGTGAAACCTACGAGCAGTACTTC
CDR3aa: CAISETYEQYF